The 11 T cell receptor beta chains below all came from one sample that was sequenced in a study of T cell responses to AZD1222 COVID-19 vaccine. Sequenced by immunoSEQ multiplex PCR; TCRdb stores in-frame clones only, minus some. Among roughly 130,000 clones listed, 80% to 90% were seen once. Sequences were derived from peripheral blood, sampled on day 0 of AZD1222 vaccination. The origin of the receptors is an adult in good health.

The CDR3 is CASRSPLMGGIYEQYF. The CDR3 DNA is TGTGCCAGCAGATCTCCTCTAATGGGAGGGATTTACGAGCAGTACTTC. This chain joins TRBV11-2 and TRBJ2-7, with TRBD2 matching over 7 bases. Germline-derived CDR1 and CDR2 are SGHAT and FQNNGV. J gave up 4 bases and V 6 bases, and 15 bases lay outside the gene matches. The CDR3 has 16 residues.

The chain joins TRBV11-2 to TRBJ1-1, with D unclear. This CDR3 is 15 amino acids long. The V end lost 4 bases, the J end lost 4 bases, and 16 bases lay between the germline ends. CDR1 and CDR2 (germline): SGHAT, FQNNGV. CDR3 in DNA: TGTGCCAGCAGCTCAGTAAAGGGCCGAGGCACTGAAGCTTTCTTT. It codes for CASSSVKGRGTEAFF.

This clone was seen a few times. CDR3 loop: CASSLAGGPYEQYF. The CDR3 nucleotides are TGTGCCAGCAGTCTAGCGGGAGGGCCTTACGAGCAGTACTTC. The chain couples TRBV6-2 or TRBV6-3 to TRBJ2-7; 12 bases are a match to TRBD2. V was pared by 5 bases and J by 4 bases, with 3 bases of the junction left unmatched. The germline CDR1 and CDR2 sequences are MNHEY and SVGEGT. This CDR3 is built from 14 residues.

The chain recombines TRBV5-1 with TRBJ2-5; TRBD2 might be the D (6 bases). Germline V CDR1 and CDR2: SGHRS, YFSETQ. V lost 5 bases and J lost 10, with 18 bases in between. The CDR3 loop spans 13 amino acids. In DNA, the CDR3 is TGCGCCAGCAGGTCCAAGGCGGAGGGGATCCAGTACTTC. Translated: CASRSKAEGIQYF.

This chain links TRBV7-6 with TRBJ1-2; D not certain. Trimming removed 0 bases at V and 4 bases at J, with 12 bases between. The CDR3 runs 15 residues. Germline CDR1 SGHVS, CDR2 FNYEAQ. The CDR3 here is CASSLATDGSYGYTF. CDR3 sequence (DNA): TGTGCCAGCAGCTTAGCTACGGACGGCTCCTATGGCTACACCTTC.

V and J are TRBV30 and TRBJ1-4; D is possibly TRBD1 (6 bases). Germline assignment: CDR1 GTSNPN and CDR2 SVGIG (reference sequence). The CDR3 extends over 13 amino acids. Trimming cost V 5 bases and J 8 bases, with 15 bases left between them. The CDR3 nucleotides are TGTGCCTGGGAGCGAGGGGGTCCGGAAAAACTGTTTTTT. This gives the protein CAWERGGPEKLFF.

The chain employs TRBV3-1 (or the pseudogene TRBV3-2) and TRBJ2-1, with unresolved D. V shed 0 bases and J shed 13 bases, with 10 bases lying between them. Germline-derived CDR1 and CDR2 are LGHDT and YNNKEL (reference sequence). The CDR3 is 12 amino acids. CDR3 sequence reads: CASSQEHLLQFF. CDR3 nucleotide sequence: TGTGCCAGCAGCCAAGAACACCTACTCCAGTTCTTC.

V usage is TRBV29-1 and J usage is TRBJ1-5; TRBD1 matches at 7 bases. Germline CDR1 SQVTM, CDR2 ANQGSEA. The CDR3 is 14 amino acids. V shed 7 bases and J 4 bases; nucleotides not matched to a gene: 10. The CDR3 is CSARQGGENQPQHF. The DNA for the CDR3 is TGCAGCGCTCGACAGGGAGGGGAGAATCAGCCCCAGCATTTT.

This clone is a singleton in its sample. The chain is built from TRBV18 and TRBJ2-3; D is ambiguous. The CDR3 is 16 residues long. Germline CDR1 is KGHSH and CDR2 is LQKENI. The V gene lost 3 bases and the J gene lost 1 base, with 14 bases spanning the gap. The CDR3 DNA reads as TGTGCCAGCTCACCTCGGACCAGCTTGGGCACAGATACGCAGTATTTT. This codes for CASSPRTSLGTDTQYF.

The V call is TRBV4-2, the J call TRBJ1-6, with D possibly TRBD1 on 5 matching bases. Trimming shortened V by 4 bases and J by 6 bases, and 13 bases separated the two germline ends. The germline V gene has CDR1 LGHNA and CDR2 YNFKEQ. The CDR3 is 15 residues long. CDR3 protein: CASSPAGGGNSPLHF. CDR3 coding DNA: TGTGCCAGCAGCCCAGCGGGGGGTGGTAATTCACCCCTCCACTTT.

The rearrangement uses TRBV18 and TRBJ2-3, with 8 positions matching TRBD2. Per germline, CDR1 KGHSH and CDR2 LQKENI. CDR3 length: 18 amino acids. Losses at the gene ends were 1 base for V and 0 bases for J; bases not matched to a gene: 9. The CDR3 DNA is TGTGCCAGCTCACCACTAAGATCTAGCGGGCGTAGCACAGATACGCAGTATTTT. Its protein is CASSPLRSSGRSTDTQYF.